The present entry profiles one T cell receptor beta chain with its context. The CDR3 consists of 16 residues. V trimming: 0 bases; J trimming: 3 bases; junction bases outside the gene matches: 7. The germline V gene has CDR1 SGHKS and CDR2 YYEKEE (reference sequence). This sample stems from a study of blood T cell repertoires in COVID-19. Across the whole study: T cells, B-cell-depleted T cells, or PBMCs provided the cDNA or gDNA that served as material.

Clones were read by immunoSEQ multiplex PCR, and TCRdb kept only the in-frame ones, dropping some. The sample gives about 220,000 clones, about 79% of which show up once; roughly a tenth is in the top ten. This receptor was identified in a man aged 45-65 years with active or convalescent COVID-19. The sample consisted of peripheral blood. This sequence joins TRBV5-5 and TRBJ2-3, with 7 bases fitting TRBD1. The CDR3, as DNA: TGTGCCAGCAGCTTGGGAGGGGGCCGGATGACAGATACGCAGTATTTT. Translated: CASSLGGGRMTDTQYF.